The 5 T cell receptor beta chains presented below share a single source sample, sequenced in a study of blood T cell repertoires in COVID-19. Produced via immunoSEQ multiplex PCR; TCRdb's table is partial and in-frame only. The table lists a few hundred thousand clones, about 90% of them singletons. Material: PBMCs or T cells enriched from blood (not recorded which). The source of these receptors is a woman in her 30s who had recovered from COVID-19.

This clone was recorded only once. This chain links TRBV29-1 with TRBJ1-2, with 8 bases fitting TRBD1. V was pared by 3 bases and J by 8 bases, with 2 bases of the junction left unmatched. The length of the CDR3 is 11 residues. The germline CDR1 and CDR2 sequences are SQVTM and ANQGSEA. The DNA of the CDR3 is TGCAGCGTTGAGGACAGGGCAGGCTACACCTTC. This gives the protein CSVEDRAGYTF.

The V and J genes are TRBV13 and TRBJ2-1; D is perhaps TRBD1 (6 bases). V was trimmed by 0 bases and J by 0 bases, leaving 9 bases between them. This CDR3 region has 16 residues. Germline lookup yields CDR1 PRHDT and CDR2 FYEKMQ (reference sequence). The CDR3 bases are TGTGCCAGCAGCTTAGGCCGAGGGGGCTCCTACAATGAGCAGTTCTTC. Its translation is CASSLGRGGSYNEQFF.

The V gene is TRBV19, the J gene TRBJ2-6, with 7 bases fitting TRBD1. J lost 2 bases, V lost 1 base, and 2 bases had no gene match. There are 16 residues in the CDR3. The germline gives CDR1 LNHDA, CDR2 SQIVND (reference sequence). The CDR3 loop reads CASSIGGQAGANVLTF. In nucleotides, the CDR3 is TGTGCCAGTAGTATAGGAGGACAGGCTGGGGCCAACGTCCTGACTTTC.

This chain joins TRBV20-1 and TRBJ1-2; D possibly corresponds to TRBD1 (5 bases). Trimming shortened V by 3 bases and J by 5 bases, and 10 bases separated the two germline ends. This CDR3 has 12 amino acids. Germline V gives CDR1 DFQATT, CDR2 SNEGSKA (reference sequence). CDR3 in amino acids: CSASVSGYGYTF. CDR3 nucleotide sequence: TGCAGTGCTAGTGTGTCAGGGTATGGCTACACCTTC.

The rearrangement joins TRBV21-1 to TRBJ1-1; TRBD1 is taken as the D call from the table, unchecked against the DNA. TRBV21-1 is an annotated pseudogene. CDR3 length equals 18 residues. The CDR3 is CASSNGKGQKYMNTEAFF. For the CDR3, the DNA is TGTGCCAGCAGCAATGGAAAGGGACAGAAATATATGAACACTGAAGCTTTCTTT.